This TCR beta chain was sequenced for a study of T cells after yellow fever vaccination. Overall study findings and caveats: Repertoires obtained by FACS sorting could include abundant clonotypes that entered as contaminants from the bulk population.

Remarks on this clonotype: Its antigen is undetermined.

CDR1 is WSHSY, CDR2 SAAADI, per germline. The CDR3 consists of 15 residues. V trimming: 4 bases; J trimming: 6 bases; junction bases outside the gene matches: 6. MiXCR, applied by TCRdb to the 5' RACE reads, yields one record per CDR3 protein. The table lists under 550,000 distinct CDR3 sequences, 21% of them singletons. This receptor was obtained from a man between 18 and 35 years old who received the YFV17D yellow fever vaccine. The J gene is TRBJ2-3, the V gene TRBV10-2, with 11 bases matching TRBD1. The sequencing here drew on PBMCs, taken less than 25 days after the first yellow fever vaccination. As DNA, the CDR3 is TGCGCCAGCAGTGCCCCGGGACAGGGGGTTGATACGCAGTATTTT. It encodes CASSAPGQGVDTQYF.